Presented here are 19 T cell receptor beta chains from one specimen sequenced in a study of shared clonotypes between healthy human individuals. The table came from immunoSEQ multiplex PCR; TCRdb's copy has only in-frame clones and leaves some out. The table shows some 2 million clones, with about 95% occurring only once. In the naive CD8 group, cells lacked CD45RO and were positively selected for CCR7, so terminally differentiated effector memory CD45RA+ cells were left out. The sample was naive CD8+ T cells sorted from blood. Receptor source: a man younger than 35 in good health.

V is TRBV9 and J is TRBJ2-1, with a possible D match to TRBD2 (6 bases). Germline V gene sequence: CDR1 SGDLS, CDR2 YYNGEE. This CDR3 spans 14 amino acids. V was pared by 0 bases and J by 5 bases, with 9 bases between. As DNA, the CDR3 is TGTGCCAGCAGCGTAGCGGGGGTGCACAATGAGCAGTTCTTC. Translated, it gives CASSVAGVHNEQFF.

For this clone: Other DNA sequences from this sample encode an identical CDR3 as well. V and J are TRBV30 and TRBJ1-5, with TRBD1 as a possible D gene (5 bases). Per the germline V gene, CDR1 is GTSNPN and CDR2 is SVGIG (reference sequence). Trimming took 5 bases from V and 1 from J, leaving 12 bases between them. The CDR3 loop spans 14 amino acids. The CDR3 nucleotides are TGTGCCTGGGCACCGGGACCGAGCAATCAGCCCCAGCATTTT. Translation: CAWAPGPSNQPQHF.

As DNA, the CDR3 is TGTGCCAGCAGTGGGGTAGCGGGAAGTTACAATGAGCAGTTCTTC. This sequence encodes CASSGVAGSYNEQFF. The chain joins TRBV2 to TRBJ2-1; 8 bases map to TRBD2. This CDR3 contains 15 residues. CDR1 is SNHLY, CDR2 FYNNEI, per germline. J gave up 4 bases and V 4 bases, and 6 bases lay outside the gene matches.

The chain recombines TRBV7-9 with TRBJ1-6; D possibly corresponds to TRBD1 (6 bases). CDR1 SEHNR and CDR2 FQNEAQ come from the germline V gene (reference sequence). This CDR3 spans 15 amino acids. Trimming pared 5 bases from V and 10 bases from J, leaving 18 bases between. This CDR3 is CASSTGGRGDSPLHF. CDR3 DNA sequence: TGTGCCAGCAGCACCGGGGGGCGCGGGGACTCACCCCTCCACTTT.

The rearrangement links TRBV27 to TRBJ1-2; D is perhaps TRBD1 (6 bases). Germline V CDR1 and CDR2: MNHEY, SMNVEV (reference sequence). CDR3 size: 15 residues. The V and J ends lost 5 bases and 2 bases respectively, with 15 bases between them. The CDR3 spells CASSQTGLWNYGYTF. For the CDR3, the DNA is TGTGCCAGCAGTCAAACAGGGCTTTGGAACTATGGCTACACCTTC.

CDR3 sequence reads: CASSLGVGTQYF. The CDR3 coding sequence is TGTGCCAGCAGCTTGGGGGTGGGTACGCAGTATTTT. The V and J genes are TRBV5-6 and TRBJ2-3; D call uncertain. Per germline, CDR1 SGHDT and CDR2 YYEEEE. The CDR3 has 12 amino acids. V lost 0 bases, J lost 8 bases, and 7 bases lay in between.

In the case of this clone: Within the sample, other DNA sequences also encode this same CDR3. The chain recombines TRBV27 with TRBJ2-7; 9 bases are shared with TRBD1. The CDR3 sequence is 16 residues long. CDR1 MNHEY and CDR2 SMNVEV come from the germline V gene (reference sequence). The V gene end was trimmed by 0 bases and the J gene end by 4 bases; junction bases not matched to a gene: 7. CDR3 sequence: CASSLSAGTGSYEQYF. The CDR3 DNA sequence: TGTGCCAGCAGTTTATCGGCCGGGACAGGGTCGTACGAGCAGTACTTC.

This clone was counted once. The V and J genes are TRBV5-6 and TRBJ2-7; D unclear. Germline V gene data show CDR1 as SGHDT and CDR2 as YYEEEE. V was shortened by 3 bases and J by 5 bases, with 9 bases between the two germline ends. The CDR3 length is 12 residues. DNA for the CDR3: TGTGCCAGCAGCTCGGTTGGGGACGAGCAGTACTTC. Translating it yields CASSSVGDEQYF. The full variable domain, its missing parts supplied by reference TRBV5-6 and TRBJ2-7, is DAGVTQSPTHLIKTRGQQVTLRCSPKSGHDTVSWYQQALGQGPQFIFQYYEEEERQRGNFPDRFSGHQFPNYSSELNVNALLLGDSALYLCASSSVGDEQYFGPGTRLTVT.

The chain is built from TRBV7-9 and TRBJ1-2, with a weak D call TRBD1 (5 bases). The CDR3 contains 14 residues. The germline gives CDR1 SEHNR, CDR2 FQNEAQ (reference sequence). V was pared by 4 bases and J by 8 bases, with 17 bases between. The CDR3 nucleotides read TGTGCCAGCAGCTCCGGGACGGACTTATACGGCTACACCTTC. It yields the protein CASSSGTDLYGYTF.

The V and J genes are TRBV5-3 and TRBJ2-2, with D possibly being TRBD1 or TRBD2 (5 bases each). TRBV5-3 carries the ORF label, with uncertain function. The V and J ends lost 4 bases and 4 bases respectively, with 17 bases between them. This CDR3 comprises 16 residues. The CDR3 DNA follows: TGTGCCAGAAGCCATTCCGGTAGGGACCCCACCGGGGAGCTGTTTTTT. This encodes CARSHSGRDPTGELFF.

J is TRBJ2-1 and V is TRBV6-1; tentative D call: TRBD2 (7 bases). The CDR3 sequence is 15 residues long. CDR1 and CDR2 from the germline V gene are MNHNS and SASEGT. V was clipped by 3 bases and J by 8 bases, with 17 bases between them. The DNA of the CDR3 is TGTGCCAGCAGTGACCGGGGGGCCCCGGACGATGAGCAGTTCTTC. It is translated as CASSDRGAPDDEQFF.

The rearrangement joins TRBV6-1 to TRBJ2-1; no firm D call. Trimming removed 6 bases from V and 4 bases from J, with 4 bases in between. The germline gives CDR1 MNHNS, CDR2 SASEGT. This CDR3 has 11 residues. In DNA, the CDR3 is TGTGCCAGCAGAGTATACAATGAGCAGTTCTTC. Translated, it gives CASRVYNEQFF.

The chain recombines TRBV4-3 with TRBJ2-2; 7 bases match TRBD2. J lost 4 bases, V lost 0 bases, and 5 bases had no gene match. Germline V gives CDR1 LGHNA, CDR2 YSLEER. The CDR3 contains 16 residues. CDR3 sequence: CASSQDPSGLTGELFF. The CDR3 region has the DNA TGCGCCAGCAGCCAAGATCCTAGCGGTCTCACCGGGGAGCTGTTTTTT.

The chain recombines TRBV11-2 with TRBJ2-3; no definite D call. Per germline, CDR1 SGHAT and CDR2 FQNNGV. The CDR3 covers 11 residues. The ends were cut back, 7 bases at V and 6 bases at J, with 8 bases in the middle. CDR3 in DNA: TGTGCCAGCAAGGGTAGCGATACGCAGTATTTT. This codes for CASKGSDTQYF.

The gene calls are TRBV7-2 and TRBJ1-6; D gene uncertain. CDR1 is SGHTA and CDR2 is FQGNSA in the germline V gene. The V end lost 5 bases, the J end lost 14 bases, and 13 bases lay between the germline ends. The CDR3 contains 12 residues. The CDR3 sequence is CASSTPPGTLHF. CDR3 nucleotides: TGTGCCAGCAGCACGCCACCGGGAACCCTCCACTTT.

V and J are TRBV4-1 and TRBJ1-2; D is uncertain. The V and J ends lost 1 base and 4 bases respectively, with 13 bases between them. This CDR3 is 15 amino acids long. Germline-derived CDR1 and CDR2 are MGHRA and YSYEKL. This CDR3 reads CASSQVAGDIYGYTF. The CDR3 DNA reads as TGCGCCAGCAGCCAAGTGGCAGGAGACATCTATGGCTACACCTTC.

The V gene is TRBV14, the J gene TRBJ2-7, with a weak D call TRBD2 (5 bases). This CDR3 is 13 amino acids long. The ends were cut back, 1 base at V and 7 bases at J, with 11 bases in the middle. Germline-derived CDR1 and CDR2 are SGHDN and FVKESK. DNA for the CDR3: TGTGCCAGCAGCCAAGTAGCCGGAGGTGAGCAGTACTTC. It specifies CASSQVAGGEQYF.

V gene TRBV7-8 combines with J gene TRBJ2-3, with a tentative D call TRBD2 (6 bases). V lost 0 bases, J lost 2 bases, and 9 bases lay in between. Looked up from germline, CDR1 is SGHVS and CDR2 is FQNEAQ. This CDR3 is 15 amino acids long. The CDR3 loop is CASSLAGGATDTQYF. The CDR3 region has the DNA TGTGCCAGCAGCTTAGCAGGAGGGGCCACAGATACGCAGTATTTT.

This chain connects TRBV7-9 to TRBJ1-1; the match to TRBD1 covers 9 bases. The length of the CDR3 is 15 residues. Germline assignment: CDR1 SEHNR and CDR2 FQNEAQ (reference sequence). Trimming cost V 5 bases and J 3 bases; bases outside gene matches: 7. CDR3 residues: CASSPNRGPDTEAFF. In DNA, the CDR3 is TGTGCCAGCAGCCCCAACAGGGGGCCGGACACTGAAGCTTTCTTT.